The present T cell receptor (beta chain) was sequenced within a study of blood T cell repertoires in COVID-19. Study in general: Acute and convalescent COVID-19 samples came from the United States, Italy and Spain. PBMCs, B-cell-depleted T cells, or T cells provided the cDNA or gDNA that made up the material.

V dropped 5 bases and J dropped 10; count of bases not matched to a gene: 0. The CDR3 has 12 residues. In germline, CDR1 is SNHLY, CDR2 FYNNEI. In the study's own analysis: Estimated nucleated cell counts came from reference gene primer amplification. Measured with immunoSEQ multiplex PCR; TCRdb has only the in-frame clones, and not every one. V and J calls and clone size are those listed in that table; D and trimming were worked out from the DNA. This table has about 150,000 clones, 82% appearing once. The sample taken for sequencing was peripheral blood. The clonotype comes from a woman of 80 years or more with active or convalescent COVID-19. The J gene is TRBJ1-6, the V gene TRBV2; 9 bases line up with TRBD1. This CDR3 is CASSTGGSPLHF. In nucleotides, the CDR3 is TGTGCCAGCAGTACAGGGGGCTCACCCCTCCACTTT.